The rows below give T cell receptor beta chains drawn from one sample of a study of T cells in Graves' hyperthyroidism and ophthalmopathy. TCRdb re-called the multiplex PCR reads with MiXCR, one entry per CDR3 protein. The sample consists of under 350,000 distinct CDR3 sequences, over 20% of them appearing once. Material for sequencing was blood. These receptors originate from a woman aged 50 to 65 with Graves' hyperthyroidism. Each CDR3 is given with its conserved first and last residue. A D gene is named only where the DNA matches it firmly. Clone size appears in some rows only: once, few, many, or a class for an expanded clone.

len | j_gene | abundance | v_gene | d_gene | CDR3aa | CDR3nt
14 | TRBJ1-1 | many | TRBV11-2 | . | CASSLVGVIVEAFF | TGTGCCAGCAGCTTAGTCGGGGTAATAGTTGAAGCTTTCTTT
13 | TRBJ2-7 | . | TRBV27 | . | CASSQLASNEQYF | TGTGCCAGCAGCCAACTAGCTTCCAACGAGCAGTACTTC
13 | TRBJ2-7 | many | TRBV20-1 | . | CSARARGKYEQYF | TGCAGTGCTAGAGCTCGAGGTAAATACGAGCAGTACTTC
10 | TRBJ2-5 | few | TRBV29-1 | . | CSAVKETQYF | TGCAGCGCCGTGAAAGAGACCCAGTACTTC
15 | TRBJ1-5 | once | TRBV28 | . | CASRTQGYSNQPQHF | TGTGCCAGCAGGACCCAGGGGTATAGCAATCAGCCCCAGCATTTT
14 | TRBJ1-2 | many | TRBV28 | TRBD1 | CASSLGDRGPGYTF | TGTGCCAGCAGTTTAGGGGACAGGGGACCTGGCTACACCTTC
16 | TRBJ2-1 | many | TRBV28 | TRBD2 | CASSSAGTSRYNEQFF | TGTGCCAGCAGTTCAGCCGGGACTAGCCGCTACAATGAGCAGTTCTTC
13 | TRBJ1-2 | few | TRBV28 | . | CASSRGRKYGYTF | TGTGCCAGCAGTCGCGGACGGAAATATGGCTACACCTTC
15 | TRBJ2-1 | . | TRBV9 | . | CASSVGGFSYNEQFF | TGTGCCAGCAGCGTAGGGGGCTTCTCCTACAATGAGCAGTTCTTC
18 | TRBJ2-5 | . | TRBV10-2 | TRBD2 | CASRRGLAGGPGAETQYF | TGCGCCAGCAGGAGGGGCCTAGCGGGGGGGCCTGGCGCGGAGACCCAGTACTTC
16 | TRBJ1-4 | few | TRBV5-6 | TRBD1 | CASSLEGGTGPEKLFF | TGTGCCAGCAGCTTGGAGGGGGGGACAGGACCTGAAAAACTGTTTTTT
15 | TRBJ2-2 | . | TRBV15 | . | CATSRYRDSNGELFF | TGTGCCACCAGCAGATACCGGGACTCCAACGGGGAGCTGTTTTTT
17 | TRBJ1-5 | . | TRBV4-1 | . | CASSQVPGRGSNQPQHF | TGCGCCAGCAGCCAAGTGCCGGGACGAGGAAGCAATCAGCCCCAGCATTTT
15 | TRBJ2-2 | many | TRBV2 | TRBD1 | CASSGQGKNSGELFF | TGTGCCAGCAGTGGACAGGGCAAAAACTCCGGGGAGCTGTTTTTT
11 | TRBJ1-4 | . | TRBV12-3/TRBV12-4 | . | CASSRNEKLFF | TGTGCCAGCAGCCGGAATGAAAAACTGTTTTTT
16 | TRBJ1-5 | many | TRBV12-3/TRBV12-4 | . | CASSLSGSRRNQPQHF | TGTGCCAGCAGTTTGTCAGGTTCCCGACGTAATCAGCCCCAGCATTTT
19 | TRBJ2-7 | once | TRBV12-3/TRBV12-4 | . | CASSSSRGKTGDISYEQYF | TGTGCCAGCAGTTCCTCTCGGGGAAAGACGGGAGATATCTCCTACGAGCAGTACTTC
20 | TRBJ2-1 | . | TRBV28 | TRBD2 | CASRRTGLLLAGGPVKEQFF | TGTGCCAGCAGGAGGACAGGGCTACTATTAGCGGGAGGGCCTGTCAAGGAGCAGTTCTTC
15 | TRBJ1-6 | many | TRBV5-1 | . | CASSLEGQSNSPLHF | TGCGCCAGCAGCTTGGAAGGACAGTCTAATTCACCCCTCCACTTT
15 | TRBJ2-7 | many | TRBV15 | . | CATSRGEAGTYEQYF | TGTGCCACCAGCAGAGGAGAGGCCGGGACCTACGAGCAGTACTTC
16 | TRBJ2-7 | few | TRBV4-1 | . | CASSQDSAESSYEQYF | TGCGCCAGCAGCCAAGATTCGGCGGAGAGCTCCTACGAGCAGTACTTC
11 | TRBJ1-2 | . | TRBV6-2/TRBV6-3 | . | CASRQTGGYTF | TGTGCCAGCAGGCAGACTGGGGGCTACACCTTC
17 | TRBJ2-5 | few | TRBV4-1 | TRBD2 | CASSPGFAGGIQETQYF | TGCGCCAGCAGCCCCGGCTTTGCGGGGGGGATCCAAGAGACCCAGTACTTC
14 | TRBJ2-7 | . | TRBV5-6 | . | CASSLVAVSYEQYF | TGTGCCAGCAGCTTGGTAGCGGTATCCTACGAGCAGTACTTC
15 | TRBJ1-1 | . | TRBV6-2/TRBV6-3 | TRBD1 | CASGQAYRTNTEAFF | TGTGCCAGTGGACAGGCCTATCGGACGAACACTGAAGCTTTCTTT
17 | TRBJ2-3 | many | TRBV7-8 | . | CASSLAPRGAPRDTQYF | TGTGCCAGCAGCTTAGCCCCTCGGGGGGCGCCTAGAGATACGCAGTATTTT
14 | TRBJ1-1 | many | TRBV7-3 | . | CASSPRASNTEAFF | TGTGCCAGCAGCCCGAGAGCATCGAACACTGAAGCTTTCTTT
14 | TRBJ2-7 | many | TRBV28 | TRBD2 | CASISGSGAYEQYF | TGTGCCAGCATAAGCGGGAGTGGGGCCTACGAGCAGTACTTC
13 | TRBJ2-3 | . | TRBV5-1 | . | CASSLGMRDTQYF | TGCGCCAGCAGCTTGGGAATGAGGGATACGCAGTATTTT
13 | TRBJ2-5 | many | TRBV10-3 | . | CAISDGHRETQYF | TGTGCCATCAGTGATGGACACCGGGAGACCCAGTACTTC
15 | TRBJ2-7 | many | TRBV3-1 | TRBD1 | CASSLSGTGEHEQYF | TGTGCCAGCAGTCTCTCCGGGACAGGGGAGCACGAGCAGTACTTC
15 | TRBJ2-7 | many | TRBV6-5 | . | CASSYSGRGNYEQYF | TGTGCCAGCAGTTACTCGGGACGGGGCAACTACGAGCAGTACTTC
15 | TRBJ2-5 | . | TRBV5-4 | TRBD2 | CASSSGTRAEETQYF | TGTGCCAGCAGCTCCGGGACTAGGGCCGAAGAGACCCAGTACTTC
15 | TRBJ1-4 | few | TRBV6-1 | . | CASSNQGRTNEKLFF | TGTGCCAGCAGTAACCAGGGGAGAACTAATGAAAAACTGTTTTTT
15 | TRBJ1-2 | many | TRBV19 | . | CASSTYGTVSYGYTF | TGTGCCAGTAGTACCTACGGGACGGTATCGTATGGCTACACCTTC
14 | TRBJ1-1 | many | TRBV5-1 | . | CASSLEVGNTEAFF | TGCGCCAGCAGCTTGGAGGTCGGGAACACTGAAGCTTTCTTT
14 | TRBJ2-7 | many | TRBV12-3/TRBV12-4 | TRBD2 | CASSFGLAGREQYF | TGTGCCAGCAGTTTCGGCCTAGCGGGAAGGGAGCAGTACTTC
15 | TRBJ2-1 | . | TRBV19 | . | CASSMGGTGNNEQFF | TGTGCCAGTAGTATGGGGGGGACAGGAAACAATGAGCAGTTCTTC